This T cell receptor beta chain is drawn from a study of neoadjuvant anti-PD-1 for oral cavity cancer. The time point is: after neoadjuvant nivolumab, at surgical resection. The method was immunoSEQ multiplex PCR; TCRdb's version includes in-frame clones alone and lacks a portion of them. Here the sample spans some 70,000 clones, more than 75% being singletons. Germline V CDR1 and CDR2: SQVTM, ANQGSEA. The CDR3 extends over 13 amino acids. The V and J ends lost 4 bases and 5 bases, in that order; junction bases with no gene match: 6. The sample here was PBMCs, taken after nivolumab (anti-PD-1) treatment. The rearrangement uses TRBV29-1 and TRBJ2-5, with 8 positions matching TRBD2. The receptor was isolated from a person between 40 and 85 years old with oral cavity squamous cell carcinoma. The CDR3: CSVGWQRGETQYF. The CDR3 DNA reads TGCAGCGTTGGGTGGCAGCGGGGGGAGACCCAGTACTTC.